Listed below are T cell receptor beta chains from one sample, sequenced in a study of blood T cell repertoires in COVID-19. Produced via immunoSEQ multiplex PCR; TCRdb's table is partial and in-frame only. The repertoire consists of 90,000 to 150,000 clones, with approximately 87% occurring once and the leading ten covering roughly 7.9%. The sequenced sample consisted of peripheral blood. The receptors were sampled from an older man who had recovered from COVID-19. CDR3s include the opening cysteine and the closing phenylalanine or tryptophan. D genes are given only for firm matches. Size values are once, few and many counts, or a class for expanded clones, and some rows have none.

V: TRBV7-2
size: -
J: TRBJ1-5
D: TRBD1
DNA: TGTGCCAGCAGCTTAATGGGGACAGGGGGCCAGCCCCAGCATTTT
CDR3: CASSLMGTGGQPQHF

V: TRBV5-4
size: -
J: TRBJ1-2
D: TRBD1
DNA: TGTGCCAGCAGCGGGGCGGGACAGGACTATGGCTACACCTTC
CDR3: CASSGAGQDYGYTF

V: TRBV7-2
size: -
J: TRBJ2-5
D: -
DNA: TGTGCCAGCAGCTCCCCCGGGGGTTCAGAGACCCAGTACTTC
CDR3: CASSSPGGSETQYF

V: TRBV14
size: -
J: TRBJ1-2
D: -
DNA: TGTGCCAGCAGCCAAGAGGAGAACTATGGCTACACCTTC
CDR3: CASSQEENYGYTF

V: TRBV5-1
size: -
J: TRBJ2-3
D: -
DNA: TGCGCCAGCAGCCGCGGCCCCTCAGCAGATACGCAGTATTTT
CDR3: CASSRGPSADTQYF

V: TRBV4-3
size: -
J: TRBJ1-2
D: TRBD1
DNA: TGCGCCAGCAGGGACAGGGACTATGGCTACACCTTC
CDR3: CASRDRDYGYTF

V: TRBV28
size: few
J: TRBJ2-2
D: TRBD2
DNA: TGTGCCAGCAGTTTTTCGGTTCCTAGCGGGATTGGGTCCGGGGAGCTGTTTTTT
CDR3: CASSFSVPSGIGSGELFF

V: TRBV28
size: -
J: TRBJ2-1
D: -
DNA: TGTGCCAGCAGATCTTTGGCAGGGGCTATTAGGAATGAGCAGTTCTTC
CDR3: CASRSLAGAIRNEQFF

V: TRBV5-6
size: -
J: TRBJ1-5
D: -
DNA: TGTGCCAGCAGCTTGGATGGGGGGGTTCAGCCCCAGCATTTT
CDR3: CASSLDGGVQPQHF

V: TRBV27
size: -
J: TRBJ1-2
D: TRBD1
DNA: TGTGCCAGCAGTCCCTGGACAGGGACGTATGGCTACACCTTC
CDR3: CASSPWTGTYGYTF

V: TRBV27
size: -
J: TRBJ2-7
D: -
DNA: TGTGCCAGCAGTTTATCGGTGGGACAACCAAATCCCTACGAGCAGTACTTC
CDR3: CASSLSVGQPNPYEQYF

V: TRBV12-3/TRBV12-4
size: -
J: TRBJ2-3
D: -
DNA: TGTGCCAGCAGTTTTACAGGTGCAGATACGCAGTATTTT
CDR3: CASSFTGADTQYF

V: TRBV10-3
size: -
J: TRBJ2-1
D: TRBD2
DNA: TGTGCCATCGGCCGGACTAGCGGGAGTTACAATGAGCAGTTCTTC
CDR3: CAIGRTSGSYNEQFF

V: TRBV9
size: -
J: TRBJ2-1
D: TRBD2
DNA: TGTGCCAGCAGCGAGAGGACTAGCTTGGGACATGAGCAGTTCTTC
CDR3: CASSERTSLGHEQFF

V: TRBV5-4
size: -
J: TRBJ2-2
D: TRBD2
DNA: TGTGCCAGCAGCCCCACGGGACTACACACCGGGGAGCTGTTTTTT
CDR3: CASSPTGLHTGELFF

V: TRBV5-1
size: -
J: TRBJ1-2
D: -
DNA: TGCGCCAGCAGCCCGGTCGGGGACTATGGCTACACCTTC
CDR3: CASSPVGDYGYTF

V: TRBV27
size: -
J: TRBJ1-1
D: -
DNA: TGTGCCAGCAGACCGAATTCAGGGGACACTGAAGCTTTCTTT
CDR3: CASRPNSGDTEAFF

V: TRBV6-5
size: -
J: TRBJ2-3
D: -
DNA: TGTGCCAGCAGTTACTCGATCTACAGCACAGATACGCAGTATTTT
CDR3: CASSYSIYSTDTQYF

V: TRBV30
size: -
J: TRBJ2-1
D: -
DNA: TGTGCCTGGAGTGGCCGGGGTCCATACAATGAGCAGTTCTTC
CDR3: CAWSGRGPYNEQFF

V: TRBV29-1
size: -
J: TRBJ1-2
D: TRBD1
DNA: TGCAGCGTTGATAAGGGACAGAACTATGGCTACACCTTC
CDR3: CSVDKGQNYGYTF

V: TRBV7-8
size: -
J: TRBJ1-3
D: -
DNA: TGTGCCAGCAGCTTAGGGGACTTTACAGCCTCTGGAAACACCATATATTTT
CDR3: CASSLGDFTASGNTIYF

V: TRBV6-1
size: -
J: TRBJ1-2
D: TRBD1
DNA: TGTGCCAGCAGTGAAAGGAGGGGGCTTAACTATGGCTACACCTTC
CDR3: CASSERRGLNYGYTF

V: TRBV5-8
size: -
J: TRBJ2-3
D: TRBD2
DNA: TGTGCCAGCAGCTTGTTGGGCGGGGGGGATACCACAGATACGCAGTATTTT
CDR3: CASSLLGGGDTTDTQYF

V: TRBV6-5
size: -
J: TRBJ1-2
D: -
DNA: TGTGCCAGCAGTTCAGGACAGCTCTTCGGCTATGGCTACACCTTC
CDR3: CASSSGQLFGYGYTF

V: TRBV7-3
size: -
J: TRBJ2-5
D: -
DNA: TGTGCCAGCAGCTTACGTACAGGAGAGACCCAGTACTTC
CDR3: CASSLRTGETQYF

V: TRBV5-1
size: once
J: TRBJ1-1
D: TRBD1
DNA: TGCGCCAGCAGCCCTCCAGGGGGCATATCTGAAGCTTTCTTT
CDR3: CASSPPGGISEAFF

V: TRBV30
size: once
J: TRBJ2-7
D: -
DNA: TGTGCCTGGAGTGTACAGGCGGGGTCCTACGAGCAGTACTTC
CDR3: CAWSVQAGSYEQYF

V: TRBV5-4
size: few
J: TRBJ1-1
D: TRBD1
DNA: TGTGCCAGCAGCTTAGGGGGCCGGAACACTGAAGCTTTCTTT
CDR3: CASSLGGRNTEAFF

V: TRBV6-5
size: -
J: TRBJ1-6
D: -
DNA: TGTGCCAGCAGCCGCGGGACGGCTAATTCACCCCTCCACTTT
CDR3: CASSRGTANSPLHF

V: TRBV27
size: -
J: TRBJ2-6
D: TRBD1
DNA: TGTGCCAGCAGTTTTGGGACAGGAGTCTCTGGGGCCAACGTCCTGACTTTC
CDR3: CASSFGTGVSGANVLTF

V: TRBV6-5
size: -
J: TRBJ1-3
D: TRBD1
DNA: TGTGCCAGCTCGAGGGGGCCCGGAAACACCATATATTTT
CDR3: CASSRGPGNTIYF

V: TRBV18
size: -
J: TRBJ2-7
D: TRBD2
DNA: TGTGCCAGCTCACCCCCCCTAGCGGGAGGGTACGAGCAGTACTTC
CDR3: CASSPPLAGGYEQYF

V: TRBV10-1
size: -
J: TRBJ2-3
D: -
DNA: TGCGCCAGCAGTGGACAGCGAGCAGATACGCAGTATTTT
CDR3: CASSGQRADTQYF

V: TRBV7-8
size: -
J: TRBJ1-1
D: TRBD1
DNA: TGTGCCAGCAGCTTTGACAGGGCCATGAACACTGAAGCTTTCTTT
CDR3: CASSFDRAMNTEAFF

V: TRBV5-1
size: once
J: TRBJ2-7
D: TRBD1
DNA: TGCGCCAGCAGCCCCCCTTCCGGGACAGGGTTCGACGAGCAGTACTTC
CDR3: CASSPPSGTGFDEQYF

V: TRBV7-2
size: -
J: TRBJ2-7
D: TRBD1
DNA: TGTGCCAGCAGAAAAGACAGGGGGTGGTACGAGCAGTACTTC
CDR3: CASRKDRGWYEQYF

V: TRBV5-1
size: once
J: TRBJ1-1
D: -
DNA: TGCGCCAGCAGCTTGGATCTCCCTAGAGAAGCTTTCTTT
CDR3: CASSLDLPREAFF

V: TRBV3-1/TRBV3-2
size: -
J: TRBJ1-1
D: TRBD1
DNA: TGTGCCAGCAGCCCTAGGACAGGGTTCCACACTGAAGCTTTCTTT
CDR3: CASSPRTGFHTEAFF

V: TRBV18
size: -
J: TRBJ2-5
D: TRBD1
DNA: TGTGCCAGCTCACCCGGACAGGGGAGAGAGACCCAGTACTTC
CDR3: CASSPGQGRETQYF

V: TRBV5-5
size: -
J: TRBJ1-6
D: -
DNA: TGTGCCAGCAGCTTGGCCCTGGACAGCTTCAATAATTCACCCCTCCACTTT
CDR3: CASSLALDSFNNSPLHF

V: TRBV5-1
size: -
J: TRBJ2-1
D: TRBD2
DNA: TGCGCCAGCAGCTCGGGTAGTGAGGGACTAGCGGGAGGCAATGAGCAGTTCTTC
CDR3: CASSSGSEGLAGGNEQFF

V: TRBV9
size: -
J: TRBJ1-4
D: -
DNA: TGTGCCAGCAATCGGGGGACCCTTAATGAAAAACTGTTTTTT
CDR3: CASNRGTLNEKLFF

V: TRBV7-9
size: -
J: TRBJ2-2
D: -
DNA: TGTGCCAGCAGACATCCGGGACAGAACACCGGGGAGCTGTTTTTT
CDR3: CASRHPGQNTGELFF

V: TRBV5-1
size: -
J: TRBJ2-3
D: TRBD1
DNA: TGCGCCAGCAGCCCCTACCCCGGGACAGGGGAAACAGATACGCAGTATTTT
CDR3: CASSPYPGTGETDTQYF

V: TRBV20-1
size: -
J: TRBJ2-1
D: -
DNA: TGCAGTGCTAGTTACTATGAGCAGTTCTTC
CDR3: CSASYYEQFF

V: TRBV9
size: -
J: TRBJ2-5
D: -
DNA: TGTGCCAGCAGCGTAGCTGGTGGACTGGGAGAGACCCAGTACTTC
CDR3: CASSVAGGLGETQYF

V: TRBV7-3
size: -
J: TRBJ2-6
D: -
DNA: TGTGCCAGCAGCTTACAGTCAGGGATGGGCTCTGGGGCCAACGTCCTGACTTTC
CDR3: CASSLQSGMGSGANVLTF

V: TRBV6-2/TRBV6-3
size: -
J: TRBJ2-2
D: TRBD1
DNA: TGTGCCAGCAGCCCCGGACAGGGGCGAGGCACCGGGGAGCTGTTTTTT
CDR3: CASSPGQGRGTGELFF

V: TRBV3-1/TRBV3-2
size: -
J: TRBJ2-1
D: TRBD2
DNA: TGTGCCAGCAGCCAAGAAAGGGGACTAGCGGGAAAGAGCTCCTACAATGAGCAGTTCTTC
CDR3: CASSQERGLAGKSSYNEQFF

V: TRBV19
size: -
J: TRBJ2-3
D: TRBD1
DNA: TGTGCCAGTAGGCTAACAGGGGCAGATACGCAGTATTTT
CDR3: CASRLTGADTQYF

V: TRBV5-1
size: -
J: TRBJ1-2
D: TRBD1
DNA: TGCGCCAGCAGTCATTCGACAGGGGAGGGATATGGCTACACCTTC
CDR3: CASSHSTGEGYGYTF

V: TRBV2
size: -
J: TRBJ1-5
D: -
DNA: TGTGCCAGCAGTGCGGACAGAGGAAATCAGCCCCAGCATTTT
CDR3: CASSADRGNQPQHF

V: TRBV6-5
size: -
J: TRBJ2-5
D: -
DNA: TGTGCCAGCAGTTACGGGGGGGCGAGAGAGACCCAGTACTTC
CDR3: CASSYGGARETQYF

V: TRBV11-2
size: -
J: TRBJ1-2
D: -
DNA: TGTGCCAGCAGCCAGACGGCAGGGAACTATGGCTACACCTTC
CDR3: CASSQTAGNYGYTF

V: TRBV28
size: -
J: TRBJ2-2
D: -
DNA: TGTGCCAGCAGGCTAAACACCGGGGAGCTGTTTTTT
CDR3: CASRLNTGELFF

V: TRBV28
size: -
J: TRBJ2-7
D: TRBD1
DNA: TGTGCCAGCAGTTTATGGGGACAGGGGGCTTGGGAGCAGTACTTC
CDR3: CASSLWGQGAWEQYF

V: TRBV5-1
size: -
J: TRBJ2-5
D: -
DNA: TGCGCCAGCAGCTTGGAGCGGTGGGAGACCCAGTACTTC
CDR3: CASSLERWETQYF

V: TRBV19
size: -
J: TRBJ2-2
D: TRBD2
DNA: TGTGCCAGTAGTATGTGGGGACTAGCGGGAGAAGACGGGGAGCTGTTTTTT
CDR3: CASSMWGLAGEDGELFF

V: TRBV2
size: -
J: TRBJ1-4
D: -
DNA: TGTGCCAGCAGGGACGACAGATATAATGAAAAACTGTTTTTT
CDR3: CASRDDRYNEKLFF